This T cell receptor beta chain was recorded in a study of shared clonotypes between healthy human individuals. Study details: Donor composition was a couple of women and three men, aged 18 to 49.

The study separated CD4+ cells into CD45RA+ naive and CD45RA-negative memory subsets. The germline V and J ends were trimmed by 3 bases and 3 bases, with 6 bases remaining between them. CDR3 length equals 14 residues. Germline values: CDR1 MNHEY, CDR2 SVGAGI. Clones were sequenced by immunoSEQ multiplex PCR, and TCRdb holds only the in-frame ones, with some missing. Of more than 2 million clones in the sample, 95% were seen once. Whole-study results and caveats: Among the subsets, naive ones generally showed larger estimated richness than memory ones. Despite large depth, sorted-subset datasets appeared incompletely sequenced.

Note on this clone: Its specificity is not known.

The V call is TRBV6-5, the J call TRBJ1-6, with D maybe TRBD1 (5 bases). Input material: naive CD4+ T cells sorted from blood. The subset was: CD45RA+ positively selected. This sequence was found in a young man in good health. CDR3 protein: CASSYRGYNSPLHF. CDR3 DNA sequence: TGTGCCAGCAGTTATAGGGGCTATAATTCACCCCTCCACTTT.